The 14 T cell receptor beta chains in this list originate from one sample, sequenced in a study of read filtering for tumor transcriptome and immune sequencing. From around 0.4 ug of RNA, a library with molecular barcoded alpha/delta and beta/gamma adaptors was made. TCRdb re-called the reads through MiXCR, storing one row per CDR3 protein. The table includes roughly 60,000 distinct CDR3 sequences, roughly 19% detected once. The sequenced sample consisted of a population of CD138-negative cells sorted from bone marrow. The receptor set was obtained from a donor aged 40 or over with multiple myeloma.

In this sample, this clonotype turned up many times. The rearrangement joins TRBV5-6 to TRBJ1-1, with D possibly being TRBD1 (5 bases). Germline V lookup: CDR1 SGHDT, CDR2 YYEEEE. V was pared by 2 bases and J by 4 bases, with 12 bases between. This CDR3 has 14 amino acids. CDR3 loop: CASSFYQGVTEAFF. The CDR3 nucleotides are TGTGCCAGCAGCTTTTATCAGGGTGTCACTGAAGCTTTCTTT.

This clonotype has a count of ten or more. The genes are TRBV7-3 and TRBJ2-5; TRBD1 might be the D (6 bases). Trimming took 5 bases from V and 0 from J, leaving 7 bases between them. The length of the CDR3 is 13 residues. Germline CDR1 SGHTA, CDR2 FQGTGA. The CDR3, as DNA: TGTGCCAGCAGCCGGGACAACCAAGAGACCCAGTACTTC. Amino acid sequence: CASSRDNQETQYF.

This clonotype was seen once. The chain carries TRBV11-2 and TRBJ1-1; D is ambiguous. Trimming removed 8 bases from V and 4 bases from J, with 8 bases in between. This CDR3 has 11 amino acids. The germline CDR1 and CDR2 sequences are SGHAT and FQNNGV. The CDR3 nucleotides read TGTGCCAGCTTTGGTGGCACTGAAGCTTTCTTT. Protein sequence: CASFGGTEAFF.

This clonotype was recorded a few times. This chain links TRBV5-1 with TRBJ1-1; the D is unclear. The V and J ends lost 4 bases and 1 base respectively, with 11 bases between them. Germline values: CDR1 SGHRS, CDR2 YFSETQ. The CDR3 consists of 14 residues. In DNA, the CDR3 is TGCGCCAGCAGCGCGTTCACGGGGAACACTGAAGCTTTCTTT. Its translation: CASSAFTGNTEAFF.

This clonotype has more than one count but fewer than ten. The chain has TRBV6-2 or TRBV6-3 and TRBJ1-5, with 7 nucleotides matching TRBD1. Germline V gene lookup returns CDR1 MNHEY and CDR2 SVGEGT. There are 14 residues in the CDR3. Trimming at V came to 7 bases and at J to 2 bases, leaving 5 bases not matched to a gene. The CDR3 nucleotides read TGTGCCAGCATCCCCAGGGGGGGCAATCAGCCCCAGCATTTT. Protein sequence: CASIPRGGNQPQHF.

With regard to this clonotype: At one of its ends the junction is not consistent with the germline gene, which may arise from a read error. The CDR3 bases are TGTGCCAGCTGTGACGGTCTAGCGGGAAACAATGAGCAGTTCTTC. It is translated as CASCDGLAGNNEQFF. This chain uses TRBV2 with TRBJ2-1; 9 bases align to TRBD2. There are 15 residues in the CDR3. Germline CDR1 is SNHLY and CDR2 is FYNNEI.

This clonotype was seen repeatedly, ten times or more. J is TRBJ2-3 and V is TRBV20-1, with 9 bases lining up with TRBD2. Germline V gene lookup returns CDR1 DFQATT and CDR2 SNEGSKA (reference sequence). Unmatched junction bases numbered 6, after V lost 4 bases and J lost 1 base. The CDR3 runs 15 residues. The CDR3 nucleotides are TGCAGTGCTAAAGAAGGCGGGGGGGGCACAGATACGCAGTATTTT. Amino acids: CSAKEGGGGTDTQYF.

Only a few counts were recorded for this clonotype. This chain connects TRBV20-1 to TRBJ1-5; D remains unclear. The CDR3 contains 13 residues. V gave up 1 base and J gave up 5 bases, with 9 bases separating them. Germline-derived CDR1 and CDR2 are DFQATT and SNEGSKA (reference sequence). The CDR3 spells CSARGTGYQPQHF. CDR3 coding DNA: TGCAGTGCTAGAGGGACTGGTTATCAGCCCCAGCATTTT.

This clonotype occurred many times. The chain combines TRBV12-3 or TRBV12-4 with TRBJ2-7, with D hard to call. V was pared by 5 bases and J by 0 bases, with 5 bases between. The CDR3 is 12 amino acids. The CDR3 region is CASSRVSYEQYF. In DNA, the CDR3 is TGTGCCAGCAGTAGGGTCTCCTACGAGCAGTACTTC.

Ten or more counts support this clonotype. The rearrangement joins TRBV6-5 to TRBJ1-5, with a tentative D call TRBD1 (5 bases). Deletions cut 6 bases from V and 2 bases from J, with 14 bases between. This CDR3 is built from 15 residues. Germline V gene lookup returns CDR1 MNHEY and CDR2 SVGAGI. CDR3 DNA: TGTGCCAGCAGCTACACCCGGGACGGCAATCAGCCCCAGCATTTT. Amino acids: CASSYTRDGNQPQHF.

This clonotype was picked up many times. The chain combines TRBV10-3 with TRBJ2-2; 8 bases are a match to TRBD1. Germline trimming cut 6 bases from V and 5 bases from J; bases unmatched to any gene: 5. The germline CDR1 and CDR2 sequences are ENHRY and SYGVKD. The length of the CDR3 is 14 residues. CDR3 loop: CAIRDQGATGELFF. The DNA of the CDR3 is TGTGCCATCAGGGATCAGGGGGCGACCGGGGAGCTGTTTTTT.

This clonotype has just a few counts. The V gene is TRBV5-5, the J gene TRBJ2-3; 9 bases align to TRBD2. The CDR3 contains 15 residues. CDR1 and CDR2 (germline): SGHKS, YYEKEE (reference sequence). Trimming at V came to 3 bases and at J to 4 bases, leaving 6 bases not matched to a gene. The CDR3 coding sequence is TGTGCCAGCAGCTGGTCTGCGGGGGGGGCAGATACGCAGTATTTT. This encodes CASSWSAGGADTQYF.

In this sample, this clonotype turned up many times. The V call is TRBV11-2, the J call TRBJ2-1; 14 bases map to TRBD2. Germline CDR1 SGHAT, CDR2 FQNNGV. After removal of 5 bases from V and 6 bases from J, the junction contained 3 bases not matched to a gene. CDR3 length equals 15 residues. The CDR3 nucleotides are TGTGCCAGCAGCACGACTAGCGGGAGGGCCAATGAGCAGTTCTTC. This encodes CASSTTSGRANEQFF.

This clonotype has a count of ten or more. The rearrangement links TRBV12-3 or TRBV12-4 to TRBJ2-5, with a possible D match to TRBD2 (5 bases). The CDR3 is made up of 14 amino acids. Trimming removed 6 bases at V and 2 bases at J, with 13 bases between. This chain's CDR3 is CASSQYRGQETQYF. In DNA form, the CDR3 reads TGTGCCAGCAGCCAATACCGGGGACAAGAGACCCAGTACTTC.